Listed below are T cell receptor beta chains from one sample, sequenced in a study of blood T cell repertoires in COVID-19. Profiling relied on immunoSEQ multiplex PCR, and the TCRdb table lists in-frame clones only, not all of them. The table shows about 240,000 clones, with more than 75% occurring only once. The specimen was peripheral blood. These receptors were collected from a woman in her 70s with active or convalescent COVID-19. Each CDR3 is given with its conserved first and last residue. A D gene is named only where the DNA matches it firmly.

J | V | D | CDR3
TRBJ1-2 | TRBV24-1 | TRBD1 | CATSDLTGVGGYTF
TRBJ1-4 | TRBV5-8 | . | CASSLVVGRVATNEKLFF
TRBJ2-1 | TRBV4-3 | TRBD2 | CASSRLAGEYEQFF
TRBJ2-7 | TRBV6-2/TRBV6-3 | . | CASSFLGQPTYEQYF
TRBJ2-2 | TRBV11-2 | . | CASSLRFRDTGELFF
TRBJ1-1 | TRBV7-6 | . | CASRSRNTEAFF
TRBJ2-1 | TRBV6-2/TRBV6-3 | TRBD1 | CASSPGQGIDEQFF
TRBJ2-1 | TRBV7-8 | TRBD2 | CASRSSGGPAEQFF
TRBJ1-2 | TRBV18 | TRBD1 | CASSPGRDSWVLDGYTF
TRBJ1-2 | TRBV5-8 | TRBD1 | CASTRDSYGYTF
TRBJ2-7 | TRBV7-3 | TRBD1 | CASSPQTGVGGEQYF
TRBJ1-1 | TRBV5-6 | . | CASSSRVAALEAFF
TRBJ2-3 | TRBV2 | TRBD1 | CASRIDRVRTDTQYF
TRBJ1-3 | TRBV3-1/TRBV3-2 | . | CASKEAGMDGNTIYF
TRBJ1-5 | TRBV5-1 | . | CASSFEGTNNQPQHF
TRBJ2-7 | TRBV20-1 | TRBD2 | CSASASGLAGYEQYF
TRBJ2-1 | TRBV7-3 | TRBD1 | CASSPPGTGRKYNEQFF
TRBJ2-7 | TRBV6-1 | . | CASSEGGLRTYEQYF
TRBJ2-1 | TRBV11-2 | TRBD1 | CASSYDRGNEQFF
TRBJ2-1 | TRBV4-1 | TRBD2 | CASSQGAGGPYNEQFF
TRBJ2-7 | TRBV6-2/TRBV6-3 | TRBD2 | CASSPPCLAGGPYEQYF
TRBJ1-6 | TRBV6-5 | . | CASHRGEDYSPLHF
TRBJ1-2 | TRBV19 | TRBD1 | CASSVTQGAKPNYGYTF
TRBJ2-5 | TRBV20-1 | . | CSATHQETQYF
TRBJ1-2 | TRBV15 | TRBD1 | CATSRGDREESGYTF
TRBJ1-2 | TRBV6-5 | . | CASSYFRDGGFGGYTF
TRBJ1-1 | TRBV6-5 | . | CASHSPTNTEAFF
TRBJ2-5 | TRBV5-1 | TRBD2 | CASSLRAGETQYF
TRBJ2-6 | TRBV5-1 | . | CASSRPPAGANVLTF
TRBJ2-7 | TRBV27 | TRBD1 | CASSLIMDRAYEQYF
TRBJ2-5 | TRBV6-5 | TRBD1 | CASTGTGLETQYF
TRBJ1-6 | TRBV18 | . | CASSPLGSPYNSPLHF
TRBJ1-2 | TRBV7-2 | TRBD1 | CASSFDRDGYTF
TRBJ2-2 | TRBV7-2 | TRBD2 | CASSLVGGGAAGELFF
TRBJ2-7 | TRBV19 | TRBD1 | CASSPRGLFSYEQYF
TRBJ2-7 | TRBV10-3 | TRBD2 | CAISDGAGGTYEQYF
TRBJ2-2 | TRBV7-2 | TRBD2 | CASSRFAAGVPGELFF
TRBJ1-4 | TRBV6-2/TRBV6-3 | . | CASSYRQSNEKLFF
TRBJ1-2 | TRBV7-2 | . | CASSLRRGGYTF
TRBJ1-3 | TRBV2 | TRBD1 | CASSPGTGLSSGNTIYF
TRBJ1-1 | TRBV5-1 | . | CASSSYQGTGEAFF
TRBJ2-3 | TRBV5-1 | . | CASSTGPGLPTDTQYF
TRBJ2-7 | TRBV6-2/TRBV6-3 | . | CASSYRSGQREQYF
TRBJ1-5 | TRBV7-9 | . | CASSSMTDGNQPQHF
TRBJ2-2 | TRBV7-7 | TRBD1 | CASSSGTGNTGELFF
TRBJ1-1 | TRBV19 | . | CASSIPRGGSGTEAFF
TRBJ2-5 | TRBV6-6 | TRBD2 | CASSKLAGAQETQYF
TRBJ1-4 | TRBV7-8 | . | CASSPTGTPGAANEKLFF
TRBJ1-1 | TRBV27 | . | CASSKTGGMNTEAFF
TRBJ2-1 | TRBV5-1 | TRBD1 | CASRAGTGGAHNEQFF
TRBJ2-1 | TRBV24-1 | . | CATSDFGRVQGNEQFF
TRBJ1-2 | TRBV4-3 | . | CASSQAHSGVGYTF
TRBJ1-6 | TRBV27 | . | CASRVGAGNSPLHF
TRBJ1-1 | TRBV4-2 | . | CASSQGGWNTEAFF
TRBJ1-1 | TRBV3-1/TRBV3-2 | . | CASSQGWQGRATEAFF
TRBJ2-7 | TRBV6-1 | . | CASSEAIKQGNYEQYF
TRBJ2-2 | TRBV4-3 | . | CASSQDRQGITGELFF